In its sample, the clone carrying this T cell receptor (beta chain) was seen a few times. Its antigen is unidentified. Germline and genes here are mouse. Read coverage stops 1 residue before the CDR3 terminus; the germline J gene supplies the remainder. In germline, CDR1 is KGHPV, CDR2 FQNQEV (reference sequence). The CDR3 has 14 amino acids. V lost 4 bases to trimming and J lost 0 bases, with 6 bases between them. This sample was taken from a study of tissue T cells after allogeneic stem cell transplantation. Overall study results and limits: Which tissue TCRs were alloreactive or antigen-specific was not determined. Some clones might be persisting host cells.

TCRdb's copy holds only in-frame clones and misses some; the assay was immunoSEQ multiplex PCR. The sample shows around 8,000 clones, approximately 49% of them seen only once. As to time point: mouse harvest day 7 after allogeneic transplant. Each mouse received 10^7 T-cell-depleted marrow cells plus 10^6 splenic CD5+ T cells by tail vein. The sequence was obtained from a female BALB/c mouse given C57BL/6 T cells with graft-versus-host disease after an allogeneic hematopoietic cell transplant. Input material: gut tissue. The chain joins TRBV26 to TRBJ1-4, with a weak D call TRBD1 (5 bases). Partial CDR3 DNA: TGTGCCAGCAGTCGGACATTTTCCAACGAAAGATTATTT. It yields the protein CASSRTFSNERLF. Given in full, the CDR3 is CASSRTFSNERLFF.